These 7 T cell receptor beta chains originate from one sample sequenced in a study of control samples from healthy donors and cancer patients (dated by TCRdb to 2020 to 2021). Preparation of the library involved the immunoSEQ multiplex PCR assay. Imported from immuneACCESS, the table was reduced by TCRdb to in-frame sequences with V and J called. These copies leave out some clones; in studies compared against another copy, an unresolved V gene accounts for under half, and the cause of the remainder is not known. The sample table on file contains some 190,000 clones. Together, the top ten hold 2% to 2.5% of the sample. Sequencing used blood. Every receptor here comes from a woman younger than 45 in good health.

This chain joins TRBV7-9 and TRBJ1-1; D gene ambiguous. The length of the CDR3 is 14 residues. Germline V gene data show CDR1 as SEHNR and CDR2 as FQNEAQ (reference sequence). V shed 3 bases and J shed 8 bases, with 16 bases lying between them. CDR3 sequence (DNA): TGTGCCAGCAGCTTCACCTTTCCGAACAGCGAAGCTTTCTTT. Encoded protein: CASSFTFPNSEAFF.

The chain employs TRBV6-6 and TRBJ1-1; D is undetermined. Germline-derived CDR1 and CDR2 are MNHNY and SVGAGI (reference sequence). Trimming pared 0 bases from V and 4 bases from J, leaving 12 bases between. The CDR3 has 15 residues. Here the CDR3 reads CASSYSKAKGTEAFF. The DNA of the CDR3 is TGTGCCAGCAGTTACTCGAAAGCGAAAGGCACTGAAGCTTTCTTT.

The chain's CDR3 is CASSLGTESSTDTQYF. CDR3 in DNA: TGCGCCAGCAGCTTAGGGACGGAATCTAGCACAGATACGCAGTATTTT. This rearrangement joins TRBV5-1 to TRBJ2-3; D is perhaps TRBD1 or TRBD2 (5 bases each). The CDR3 covers 16 residues. The germline V and J ends were trimmed by 2 bases and 0 bases, with 13 bases remaining between them. Germline V gene data show CDR1 as SGHRS and CDR2 as YFSETQ.

This chain links TRBV7-4 with TRBJ2-1; a possible D gene is TRBD1 (6 bases). The CDR3 totals 18 residues. Germline V lookup: CDR1 SGHVT, CDR2 SQSDAQ. V was pared by 4 bases and J by 0 bases, with 19 bases between. For the CDR3, the DNA is TGTGCCAGCAGCTCCTCCGGGACAACCTTTTTCTCCTACAATGAGCAGTTCTTC. Translation gives CASSSSGTTFFSYNEQFF. The variable domain in full, with the rest retrieved from reference TRBV7-4 and TRBJ2-1, is GAGVSQSPRYKVAKRGRDVALRCDSISGHVTLYWYRQTLGQGSEVLTYSQSDAQRDKSGRPSGRFSAERPERSVSTLKIQRTEQGDSAVYLCASSSSGTTFFSYNEQFFGPGTRLTVL.

This chain uses TRBV11-2 with TRBJ1-2; D is unclear. Germline V gene lookup returns CDR1 SGHAT and CDR2 FQNNGV. Deletions cut 0 bases from V and 4 bases from J, with 6 bases between. This CDR3 comprises 13 residues. The CDR3 loop reads CASSLDWGYGYTF. The CDR3 DNA is TGTGCCAGCAGCTTAGATTGGGGCTATGGCTACACCTTC.

The genes are TRBV5-8 and TRBJ2-1, with TRBD2 identical over 8 bases. Germline V CDR1 and CDR2: SGHTS, YDEGEE. The CDR3 runs to 12 residues. V gave up 0 bases and J gave up 12 bases; unmatched junction bases: 2. Here the CDR3 reads CASSLVAGGQFF. CDR3 nucleotides: TGTGCCAGCAGCTTGGTTGCGGGGGGGCAGTTCTTC.

V is TRBV2 and J is TRBJ2-1, with TRBD2 matching 7 bases. This CDR3 is 15 amino acids long. The V segment lost 8 bases and the J segment 1 base; nucleotides outside the gene matches: 8. Per the germline V gene, CDR1 is SNHLY and CDR2 is FYNNEI. The CDR3 spells CASAKVGGSYNEQFF. The CDR3 DNA reads TGTGCCAGCGCCAAGGTGGGGGGGTCCTACAATGAGCAGTTCTTC.